The 11 T cell receptor beta chains given below trace back to one sample, sequenced in a study of cytomegalovirus exposure and HLA in healthy donors. PCR used 60 Vbeta primers and 13 Jbeta primers. Profiled with immunoSEQ multiplex PCR; TCRdb holds only in-frame clones, not every one. The sample totals approximately 110,000 clones. Sequenced material: PBMCs. These receptors were taken from a middle-aged man in good health and CMV-seronegative.

The chain recombines TRBV28 with TRBJ1-4; 9 bases match TRBD1. The junction had 10 bases not matched to a gene; V was cut back by 6 bases and J by 8 bases. This CDR3 has 15 amino acids. Germline assignment: CDR1 MDHEN and CDR2 SYDVKM. CDR3 protein: CASRQQGAPGEKLFF. The CDR3 DNA reads TGTGCCAGCAGGCAACAGGGGGCTCCGGGGGAAAAACTGTTTTTT. The full variable domain, with the rest looked up from reference TRBV28 and TRBJ1-4, is DVKVTQSSRYLVKRTGEKVFLECVQDMDHENMFWYRQDPGLGLRLIYFSYDVKMKEKGDIPEGYSVSREKKERFSLILESASTNQTSMYLCASRQQGAPGEKLFFGSGTQLSVL.

CDR3 amino acids: CASSLSGETQYF. CDR3 bases: TGTGCCAGCAGCTTAAGCGGGGAGACCCAGTACTTC. The V gene is TRBV7-3, the J gene TRBJ2-5; weak D call: TRBD2 (5 bases). V was clipped by 1 base and J by 5 bases, with 5 bases between them. Per germline, CDR1 SGHTA and CDR2 FQGTGA. This CDR3 is 12 amino acids long.

The gene calls are TRBV7-9 and TRBJ1-5, with D possibly TRBD1 on 5 matching bases. The V end was cut by 5 bases, the J end by 7 bases, with 15 bases between. CDR1 and CDR2 from the germline V gene are SEHNR and FQNEAQ (reference sequence). The CDR3 consists of 14 residues. CDR3 protein: CASSLSGSQQPQHF. CDR3 nucleotide sequence: TGTGCCAGCAGCCTGTCAGGGTCCCAACAGCCCCAGCATTTT.

This rearrangement joins TRBV11-2 to TRBJ2-3; TRBD2 matches at 8 bases. From germline, CDR1 is SGHAT and CDR2 FQNNGV. The CDR3 is 18 amino acids. The V segment lost 5 bases and the J segment 0 bases; nucleotides outside the gene matches: 13. The CDR3 region is CASSQGLVLSPSTDTQYF. The CDR3 DNA reads TGTGCCAGCAGCCAGGGACTAGTGTTATCTCCTAGCACAGATACGCAGTATTTT.

With respect to this clone: An end of the junction does not agree with germline; a read error may underlie this. The CDR3 DNA is TGTGCCAGCAGTGAGACCGGGACTAGAATATTCTTC. This encodes CASSETGTRIFF. The chain uses TRBV2 and TRBJ2-7, with 8 bases fitting TRBD2. Germline V gene data show CDR1 as SNHLY and CDR2 as FYNNEI. This CDR3 is built from 12 residues. The full variable domain, with the rest looked up from reference TRBV2 and TRBJ2-7, is EPEVTQTPSHQVTQMGQEVILRCVPISNHLYFYWYRQILGQKVEFLVSFYNNEISEKSEIFDDQFSVERPDGSNFTLKIRSTKLEDSAMYFCASSETGTRIFFGPGTRLTVT.

The chain uses TRBV5-5 and TRBJ1-5, with D perhaps TRBD1 (5 bases). This CDR3 has 15 residues. The germline V gene encodes CDR1 SGHKS and CDR2 YYEKEE (reference sequence). The germline V and J ends were trimmed by 2 bases and 1 base, with 10 bases remaining between them. CDR3 nucleotide sequence: TGTGCCAGCAGCTTTACTGACAGCAGCAATCAGCCCCAGCATTTT. Translating it yields CASSFTDSSNQPQHF.

The V call is TRBV9, the J call TRBJ1-1; TRBD1 agrees at 7 bases. The CDR3 has 15 amino acids. With V trimmed by 4 bases and J by 3 bases, 9 bases remained unmatched. Germline CDR1 reads SGDLS; CDR2 reads YYNGEE. The chain's CDR3 is CASSPSGGLDTEAFF. The CDR3 region has the DNA TGTGCCAGCAGCCCATCAGGGGGATTGGACACTGAAGCTTTCTTT. The full variable domain, completed using reference TRBV9 and TRBJ1-1, is DSGVTQTPKHLITATGQRVTLRCSPRSGDLSVYWYQQSLDQGLQFLIQYYNGEERAKGNILERFSAQQFPDLHSELNLSSLELGDSALYFCASSPSGGLDTEAFFGQGTRLTVV.

The chain recombines TRBV9 with TRBJ1-1; the D gene is possibly TRBD1 (5 bases). Trimming removed 4 bases at V and 7 bases at J, with 14 bases between. The CDR3 totals 13 residues. Germline CDR1 is SGDLS and CDR2 is YYNGEE. The CDR3 DNA reads as TGTGCCAGCAGCCCAGCAGGGTCACATGAAGCTTTCTTT. It codes for CASSPAGSHEAFF.

The chain is built from TRBV5-1 and TRBJ2-1; maybe TRBD2 (6 bases). V lost 5 bases and J lost 2, with 17 bases in between. The CDR3 extends over 16 amino acids. Looked up from germline, CDR1 is SGHRS and CDR2 is YFSETQ. In DNA form, the CDR3 reads TGCGCCAGCAGTTTAGGTGGGGGGTATACCTACAATGAGCAGTTCTTC. Translated: CASSLGGGYTYNEQFF.

J is TRBJ2-5 and V is TRBV6-5; 12 nucleotides align to TRBD2. After removal of 2 bases from V and 4 bases from J, the junction contained 5 bases not matched to a gene. CDR3 size: 16 residues. Germline V gene lookup returns CDR1 MNHEY and CDR2 SVGAGI. The DNA for the CDR3 is TGTGCCAGCAGTTACGGTCTAGCGGGAGGGGCAGAGACCCAGTACTTC. Translation gives CASSYGLAGGAETQYF.

This chain uses TRBV28 with TRBJ2-3; a weak D match, TRBD2 (6 bases). In germline, CDR1 is MDHEN, CDR2 SYDVKM. The CDR3 runs 13 residues. Trimming removed 11 bases from V and 3 bases from J, with 15 bases in between. CDR3 residues: CAWGVAGTDTQYF. Here the CDR3 DNA reads TGTGCCTGGGGGGTCGCGGGAACAGATACGCAGTATTTT.